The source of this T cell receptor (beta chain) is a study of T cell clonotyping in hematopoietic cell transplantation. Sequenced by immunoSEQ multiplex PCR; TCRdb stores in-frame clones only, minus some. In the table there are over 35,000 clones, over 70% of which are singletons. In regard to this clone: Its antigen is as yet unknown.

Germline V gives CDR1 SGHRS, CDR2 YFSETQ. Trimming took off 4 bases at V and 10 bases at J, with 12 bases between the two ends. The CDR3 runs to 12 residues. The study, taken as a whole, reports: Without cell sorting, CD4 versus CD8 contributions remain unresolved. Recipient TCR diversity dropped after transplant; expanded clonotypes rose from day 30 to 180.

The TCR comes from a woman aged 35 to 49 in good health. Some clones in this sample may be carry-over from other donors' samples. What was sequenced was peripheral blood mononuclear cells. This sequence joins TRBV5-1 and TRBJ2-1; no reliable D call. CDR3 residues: CASSPEVGEQFF. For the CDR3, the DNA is TGCGCCAGCAGCCCTGAGGTGGGGGAGCAGTTCTTC.